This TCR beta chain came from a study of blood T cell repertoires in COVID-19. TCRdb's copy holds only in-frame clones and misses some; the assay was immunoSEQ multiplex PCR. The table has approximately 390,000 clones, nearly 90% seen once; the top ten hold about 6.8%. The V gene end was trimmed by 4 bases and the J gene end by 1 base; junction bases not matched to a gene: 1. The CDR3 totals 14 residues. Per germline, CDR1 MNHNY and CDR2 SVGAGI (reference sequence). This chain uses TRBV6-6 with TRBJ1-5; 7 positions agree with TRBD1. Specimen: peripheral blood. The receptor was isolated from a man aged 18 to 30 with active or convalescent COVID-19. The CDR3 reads CASSSQGSNQPQHF. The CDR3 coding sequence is TGTGCCAGCAGTTCACAGGGGAGCAATCAGCCCCAGCATTTT.